Included here is one TCR beta chain sequence, with context. Authors' methods: By means of reference gene primer amplification, nucleated cell counts were estimated. Libraries were prepared by immunoSEQ multiplex PCR; TCRdb keeps only in-frame clonotypes and omits some of them. D and trimming come from the DNA, and the V and J calls and clone size come from that table. The sample has around 57,000 clones; around 86% are singletons. The data were obtained in a study of blood T cell repertoires in COVID-19. Study-level background: Donors in the United States, Italy and Spain gave samples during acute or convalescent COVID-19.

Germline V gene lookup returns CDR1 SGHRS and CDR2 YFSETQ. V was clipped by 5 bases and J by 4 bases, with 16 bases between them. There are 15 residues in the CDR3. The sequenced sample was peripheral blood. The clonotype originates from a man aged 45-65 years with active COVID-19. The chain has TRBV5-1 and TRBJ2-1; maybe TRBD2 (6 bases). The CDR3 DNA reads as TGCGCCAGCAGACAACTAGCTTCTCCATACAATGAGCAGTTCTTC. It is translated as CASRQLASPYNEQFF.